This T cell receptor beta chain was found in a study of shared clonotypes between healthy human individuals. Overall study: A few men and a couple of women, aged 18 to 49, were donors. Study results and limitations: Represented genetic and exposure-history diversity was restricted by having few donors. Tissue TCR repertoires likely differ from these blood-only repertoires.

The assay was immunoSEQ multiplex PCR, and TCRdb's table has in-frame clones only and misses some. The data show 1,500,000 or so clones, with more than 95% seen just once and about 1.2% held by the top ten. CDR1 is ENHRY, CDR2 SYGVKD, per germline. The CDR3 consists of 15 residues. Trimming cost V 0 bases and J 6 bases, with 12 bases left between them. Worth noting for this clone: Its antigen is currently unknown.

The chain links TRBV10-3 to TRBJ2-1; D gene ambiguous. The sample consisted of naive CD4+ T cells sorted from blood. Subset: CD45RA+ positively selected. The sequence was obtained from a man aged 30-40 years in good health. The CDR3 protein is CAISESWQAPNEQFF. CDR3 nucleotide sequence: TGTGCCATCAGTGAGTCGTGGCAGGCCCCCAATGAGCAGTTCTTC.